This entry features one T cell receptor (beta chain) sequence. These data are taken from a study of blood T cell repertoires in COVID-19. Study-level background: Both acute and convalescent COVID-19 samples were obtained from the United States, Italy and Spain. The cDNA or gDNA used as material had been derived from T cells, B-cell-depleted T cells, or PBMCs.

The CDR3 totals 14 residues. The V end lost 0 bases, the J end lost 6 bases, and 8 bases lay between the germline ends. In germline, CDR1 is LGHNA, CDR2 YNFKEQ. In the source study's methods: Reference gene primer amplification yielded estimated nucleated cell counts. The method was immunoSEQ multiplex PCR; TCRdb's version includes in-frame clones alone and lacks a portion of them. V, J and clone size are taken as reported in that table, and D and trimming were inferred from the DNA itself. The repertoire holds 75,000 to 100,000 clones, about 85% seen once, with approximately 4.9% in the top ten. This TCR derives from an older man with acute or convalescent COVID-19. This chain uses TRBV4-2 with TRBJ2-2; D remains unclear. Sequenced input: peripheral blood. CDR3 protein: CASSQDPRAGELFF. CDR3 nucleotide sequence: TGTGCCAGCAGCCAAGATCCCCGGGCCGGGGAGCTGTTTTTT.